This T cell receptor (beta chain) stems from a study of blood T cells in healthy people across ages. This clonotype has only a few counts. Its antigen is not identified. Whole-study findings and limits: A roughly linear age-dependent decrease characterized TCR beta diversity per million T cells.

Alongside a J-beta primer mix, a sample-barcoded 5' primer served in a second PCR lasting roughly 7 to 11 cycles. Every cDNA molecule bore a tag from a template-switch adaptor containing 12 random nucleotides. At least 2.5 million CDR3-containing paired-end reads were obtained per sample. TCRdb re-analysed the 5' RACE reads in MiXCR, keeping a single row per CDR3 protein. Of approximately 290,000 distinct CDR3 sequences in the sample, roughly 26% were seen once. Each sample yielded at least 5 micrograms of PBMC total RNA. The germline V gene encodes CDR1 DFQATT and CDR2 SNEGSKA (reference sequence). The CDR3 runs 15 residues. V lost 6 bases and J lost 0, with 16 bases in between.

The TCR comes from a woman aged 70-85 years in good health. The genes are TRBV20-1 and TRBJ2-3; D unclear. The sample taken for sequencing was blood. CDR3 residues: CSAESAGDSTDTQYF. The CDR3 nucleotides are TGCAGTGCCGAATCCGCTGGGGATAGCACAGATACGCAGTATTTT.